This T cell receptor (beta chain) was sequenced for a study of cytomegalovirus exposure and HLA in healthy donors. Clones were read by immunoSEQ multiplex PCR, and TCRdb kept only the in-frame ones, dropping some. This table holds more than 50,000 clones, roughly 94% found once. Germline CDR1 LGHNA, CDR2 YSLEER. Losses at the gene ends were 0 bases for V and 1 base for J; bases not matched to a gene: 14. The CDR3 loop spans 19 amino acids. The chain recombines TRBV4-3 with TRBJ1-2; 7 bases match TRBD1. The TCR comes from a man aged 18 to 35 in good health and CMV-seronegative. Input material: PBMCs. The CDR3: CASSQDLRQGGTVNYGYTF. The DNA of the CDR3 is TGCGCCAGCAGCCAAGATCTAAGACAGGGCGGGACGGTTAACTATGGCTACACCTTC.